Shown below are 23 T cell receptor beta chains from a single sample sequenced in a study of blood T cell repertoires in COVID-19 (dated by TCRdb to between 2020 and 2021). Library generation was performed with the immunoSEQ multiplex PCR assay. The immuneACCESS repertoire file appears here via TCRdb, limited to in-frame rearrangements. These files lack a portion of the clones; in checked studies, under half of the deficit traces to unresolved V genes, and the cause of the others is not known. This sample lists about 84,000 clones; around three quarters were detected once. In total, the top ten clones hold around 5.8% of the sample. Specimen: peripheral blood. The receptors come from a man aged 45-60 years with active or convalescent COVID-19.

This clone has a single count. The chain has TRBV5-6 and TRBJ2-5; 11 bases line up with TRBD2. The CDR3 sequence is 17 residues long. J lost 1 base, V lost 3 bases, and 8 bases had no gene match. The germline CDR1 and CDR2 sequences are SGHDT and YYEEEE. The CDR3 DNA follows: TGTGCCAGCAGCTCATTTGGTACTAGCGGGGGCCAAGAGACCCAGTACTTC. Its translation: CASSSFGTSGGQETQYF.

V and J are TRBV7-2 and TRBJ2-3, with 7 positions matching TRBD2. Germline V lookup: CDR1 SGHTA, CDR2 FQGNSA. The CDR3 totals 16 residues. The V segment lost 3 bases and the J segment 4 bases; nucleotides outside the gene matches: 10. In DNA, the CDR3 is TGTGCCAGCAGCTTTGCCCCCGGCGGGGGAGCAGATACGCAGTATTTT. Translating gives CASSFAPGGGADTQYF.

The chain recombines TRBV7-2 with TRBJ2-4, with 9 bases aligning to TRBD2. Trimming cost V 1 base and J 1 base; bases outside gene matches: 5. The germline V gene encodes CDR1 SGHTA and CDR2 FQGNSA. The length of the CDR3 is 17 residues. CDR3 nucleotide sequence: TGTGCCAGCAGCTTAGAAAGCGGGGGGAGGGCCAAAAACATTCAGTACTTC. Its protein is CASSLESGGRAKNIQYF.

This clone was seen a few times. This chain links TRBV29-1 with TRBJ1-6; 7 nucleotides line up with TRBD1. The germline gives CDR1 SQVTM, CDR2 ANQGSEA. V lost 5 bases, J lost 9 bases, and 10 bases stayed unmatched. This CDR3 has 14 residues. The CDR3 here is CSVSSDRDGSPLHF. DNA of the CDR3: TGCAGCGTTTCCTCAGACAGGGATGGTTCACCCCTCCACTTT. The full variable domain, completed using reference TRBV29-1 and TRBJ1-6, is SAVISQKPSRDICQRGTSLTIQCQVDSQVTMMFWYRQQPGQSLTLIATANQGSEATYESGFVIDKFPISRPNLTFSTLTVSNMSPEDSSIYLCSVSSDRDGSPLHFGNGTRLTVT.

The rearrangement uses TRBV6-2 or TRBV6-3 and TRBJ1-1; 8 nucleotides agree with TRBD1. The germline CDR1 and CDR2 sequences are MNHEY and SVGEGT. This CDR3 has 15 residues. Trimming removed 6 bases from V and 7 bases from J; junction bases left unmatched: 13. The CDR3 here is CASSPTQTGAGEAFF. The CDR3, as DNA: TGTGCCAGCAGCCCAACCCAGACAGGGGCGGGTGAAGCTTTCTTT.

V gene TRBV19 combines with J gene TRBJ1-4; 9 bases map to TRBD1. CDR3 length: 13 residues. V was clipped by 6 bases and J by 10 bases; unmatched bases: 6. Germline CDR1 and CDR2: LNHDA and SQIVND (reference sequence). The CDR3 coding sequence is TGTGCCAGTAGGGTACCGGGACAGGGAAAACTGTTTTTT. This encodes CASRVPGQGKLFF.

This clone turned up a few times. The CDR3: CASSQDPSGADTQYF. CDR3 nucleotide sequence: TGTGCCAGCAGCCAAGATCCTTCGGGGGCAGATACGCAGTATTTT. The V gene is TRBV4-2, the J gene TRBJ2-3, with D possibly TRBD2 on 6 matching bases. Germline V lookup: CDR1 LGHNA, CDR2 YNFKEQ. The ends were cut back, 0 bases at V and 4 bases at J, with 11 bases in the middle. The CDR3 is 15 residues long.

The V and J genes are TRBV6-5 and TRBJ1-4; D is uncertain. From germline, CDR1 is MNHEY and CDR2 SVGAGI. The CDR3 runs to 15 residues. V lost 2 bases to trimming and J lost 8 bases, with 15 bases between them. CDR3 nucleotides: TGTGCCAGCAGTTACGGAGCCCTCCCTGGCGAAAAACTGTTTTTT. This gives the protein CASSYGALPGEKLFF.

The chain uses TRBV9 and TRBJ1-2; the D gene is possibly TRBD1 (5 bases). The ends were cut back, 3 bases at V and 4 bases at J, with 16 bases in the middle. The CDR3 has 15 amino acids. Germline loops: CDR1 SGDLS, CDR2 YYNGEE. CDR3 amino acids: CASSETLGRGYGYTF. DNA for the CDR3: TGTGCCAGCAGCGAGACCCTCGGGAGGGGCTATGGCTACACCTTC.

This sequence joins TRBV29-1 and TRBJ2-5, with D possibly TRBD1 on 6 matching bases. The germline V gene encodes CDR1 SQVTM and CDR2 ANQGSEA. Trimming took off 5 bases at V and 0 bases at J, with 13 bases between the two ends. There are 14 residues in the CDR3. The CDR3 coding sequence is TGCAGCGTTACAGGGTCTGGGTACCAAGAGACCCAGTACTTC. The encoded protein is CSVTGSGYQETQYF.

The rearrangement joins TRBV2 to TRBJ2-3, with 7 nucleotides matching TRBD1. Germline V gene lookup returns CDR1 SNHLY and CDR2 FYNNEI. This CDR3 is built from 16 residues. J gave up 0 bases and V 6 bases, and 9 bases lay outside the gene matches. The CDR3 region is CASRARGTVSTDTQYF. DNA for the CDR3: TGTGCCAGCAGAGCTAGGGGGACAGTTAGCACAGATACGCAGTATTTT. The whole variable domain, filled in from reference TRBV2 and TRBJ2-3, reads EPEVTQTPSHQVTQMGQEVILRCVPISNHLYFYWYRQILGQKVEFLVSFYNNEISEKSEIFDDQFSVERPDGSNFTLKIRSTKLEDSAMYFCASRARGTVSTDTQYFGPGTRLTVL.

This chain joins TRBV6-5 and TRBJ1-5, with D tentatively TRBD1 (5 bases). V lost 6 bases and J 7 bases, leaving 19 bases between the germline ends. The CDR3 extends over 15 amino acids. Germline V lookup: CDR1 MNHEY, CDR2 SVGAGI. The DNA for the CDR3 is TGTGCCAGCAGCCTTAGGACCGGGCAGGGCCAGCCCCAGCATTTT. Protein product: CASSLRTGQGQPQHF.

This chain uses TRBV2 with TRBJ2-1; weak D call: TRBD2 (6 bases). Trimming stripped 3 bases from V and 0 bases from J, with 9 bases between. Germline assignment: CDR1 SNHLY and CDR2 FYNNEI. CDR3 length equals 15 residues. CDR3 nucleotides: TGTGCCAGCAGTGACTCCGGGGGCTCCTACAATGAGCAGTTCTTC. Protein sequence: CASSDSGGSYNEQFF. The full variable domain, its missing parts supplied by reference TRBV2 and TRBJ2-1, is EPEVTQTPSHQVTQMGQEVILRCVPISNHLYFYWYRQILGQKVEFLVSFYNNEISEKSEIFDDQFSVERPDGSNFTLKIRSTKLEDSAMYFCASSDSGGSYNEQFFGPGTRLTVL.

The CDR3 DNA reads TGTGCCAGCAGCCCACCAGGTGCGGGGGCCAACTACGAGCAGTACTTC. Protein sequence: CASSPPGAGANYEQYF. This chain connects TRBV9 to TRBJ2-7; D may be TRBD2 (7 bases). The germline gives CDR1 SGDLS, CDR2 YYNGEE. V was pared by 4 bases and J by 3 bases, with 20 bases between. The CDR3 runs 16 residues.

DNA for the CDR3: TGTGCCAGCAGCTCGGGGGACCTTTGGGAGACCCAGTACTTC. Protein product: CASSSGDLWETQYF. This chain uses TRBV5-5 with TRBJ2-5, with a possible D match to TRBD2 (6 bases). Germline values: CDR1 SGHKS, CDR2 YYEKEE (reference sequence). Trimming pared 3 bases from V and 5 bases from J, leaving 14 bases between. This CDR3 is built from 14 residues.

This chain connects TRBV18 to TRBJ2-1, with 10 nucleotides matching TRBD2. V was clipped by 3 bases and J by 6 bases; unmatched bases: 8. The CDR3 loop spans 16 amino acids. Germline V gene lookup returns CDR1 KGHSH and CDR2 LQKENI. This CDR3 reads CASSPLAGGTFNEQFF. The CDR3 DNA follows: TGTGCCAGCTCACCTTTAGCGGGGGGAACCTTCAATGAGCAGTTCTTC.

The chain joins TRBV7-9 to TRBJ2-5, with D unclear. CDR1 and CDR2 from the germline V gene are SEHNR and FQNEAQ (reference sequence). The CDR3 is 15 residues long. The V end was cut by 1 base, the J end by 1 base, with 10 bases between. For the CDR3, the DNA is TGTGCCAGCAGCTTAGGCCCCCAGTCCCAAGAGACCCAGTACTTC. It yields the protein CASSLGPQSQETQYF.

The chain links TRBV27 to TRBJ2-7; 7 bases fit TRBD1. The germline V gene has CDR1 MNHEY and CDR2 SMNVEV (reference sequence). The CDR3 covers 14 residues. V trimming: 6 bases; J trimming: 6 bases; junction bases outside the gene matches: 11. DNA for the CDR3: TGTGCCAGCAGCCCCTCCCGGACAGGCGCCGAGCAGTACTTC. Protein product: CASSPSRTGAEQYF.

The chain is built from TRBV7-2 and TRBJ1-1; tentative D call: TRBD1 (6 bases). The V gene lost 4 bases and the J gene lost 1 base, with 16 bases spanning the gap. The CDR3 spans 16 residues. The germline CDR1 and CDR2 sequences are SGHTA and FQGNSA. Here the CDR3 DNA reads TGTGCCAGCAGCTCCCCACACCGGACAGCGAACACTGAAGCTTTCTTT. This codes for CASSSPHRTANTEAFF. The variable domain in full, completed from reference TRBV7-2 and TRBJ1-1, reads GAGVSQSPSNKVTEKGKDVELRCDPISGHTALYWYRQSLGQGLEFLIYFQGNSAPDKSGLPSDRFSAERTGGSVSTLTIQRTQQEDSAVYLCASSSPHRTANTEAFFGQGTRLTVV.

This sequence joins TRBV12-3 or TRBV12-4 and TRBJ1-1; tentative D call: TRBD1 (6 bases). This CDR3 is built from 13 residues. Trimming pared 3 bases from V and 3 bases from J, leaving 8 bases between. The DNA of the CDR3 is TGTGCCAGCAGTTTCTCAGGGGACACTGAAGCTTTCTTT. Its translation is CASSFSGDTEAFF.

This sequence joins TRBV6-5 and TRBJ1-1; D is unresolved. V shed 0 bases and J shed 11 bases, with 16 bases lying between them. CDR1 is MNHEY, CDR2 SVGAGI, per germline. The CDR3 is 14 amino acids. Here the CDR3 reads CASSYSLAAVVAFF. CDR3 DNA: TGTGCCAGCAGTTACTCGCTGGCGGCCGTAGTCGCTTTCTTT.

V is TRBV6-2 or TRBV6-3 and J is TRBJ2-3; tentatively, D is TRBD2 (6 bases). The germline CDR1 and CDR2 sequences are MNHEY and SVGEGT. CDR3 length equals 16 residues. Trimming removed 5 bases at V and 2 bases at J, with 17 bases between. CDR3 nucleotide sequence: TGTGCCAGCAGTGAGTACAAACTAGCCTACACAGATACGCAGTATTTT. This translates into CASSEYKLAYTDTQYF.

With respect to this clone: One junction end disagrees with the germline gene, perhaps due to a read error. This chain links TRBV11-2 with TRBJ2-6; tentatively, D is TRBD2 (6 bases). Germline lookup yields CDR1 SGHAT and CDR2 FQNNGV. This CDR3 is built from 15 residues. CDR3: CASSLEGGGPNVLTF. Written as DNA, the CDR3 is TGTGCCAGCAGCTTAGAGGGGGGTGGGCCCAACGTCCTGACTTTC.